This entry lists 26 T cell receptor beta chains sequenced from one sample in a study of T cell changes during pregnancy in multiple sclerosis. This table comes from immunoSEQ multiplex PCR, and its TCRdb copy is limited to in-frame clones, with some not included. The data contain over 35,000 clones, roughly nine tenths of them singletons. This specimen was CD4+ T cells from peripheral blood mononuclear cells, taken in the first trimester of pregnancy. The source of these receptors is a female donor in good health, enrolled as a control in a pregnancy study.

The genes are TRBV15 and TRBJ2-1, with 7 bases aligning to TRBD2. The V gene's germline CDR1 is LNHNV and CDR2 YYDKDF (reference sequence). Unmatched junction bases numbered 11, after V lost 0 bases and J lost 6 bases. The CDR3 contains 17 residues. CDR3 sequence reads: CATSRDLGPGRGNEQFF. The CDR3, as DNA: TGTGCCACCAGCAGAGATCTTGGGCCGGGGAGGGGCAATGAGCAGTTCTTC.

The chain couples TRBV27 to TRBJ1-6, with TRBD1 matching over 7 bases. Germline loops: CDR1 MNHEY, CDR2 SMNVEV (reference sequence). V gave up 5 bases and J gave up 0 bases; unmatched junction bases: 7. The CDR3 length is 17 residues. For the CDR3, the DNA is TGTGCCAGCAGTCGACCGACAGGGAGCTCCTATAATTCACCCCTCCACTTT. Its translation is CASSRPTGSSYNSPLHF.

J is TRBJ1-4 and V is TRBV5-1, with TRBD1 matching 7 bases. The CDR3 contains 15 residues. In germline, CDR1 is SGHRS, CDR2 YFSETQ. Trimming took 4 bases from V and 6 from J; bases not matched to a gene: 9. The CDR3 DNA is TGCGCCAGCAGCAGGGGACAGACAACCGATGAAAAACTGTTTTTT. This translates into CASSRGQTTDEKLFF.

The genes are TRBV18 and TRBJ1-3, with a tentative D call TRBD1 (6 bases). This CDR3 region has 15 residues. The germline CDR1 and CDR2 sequences are KGHSH and LQKENI. The V end lost 1 base, the J end lost 0 bases, and 7 bases lay between the germline ends. The CDR3 protein is CASSPQDSSGNTIYF. The CDR3 nucleotides are TGTGCCAGCTCACCACAGGACAGCTCTGGAAACACCATATATTTT.

The V gene is TRBV19, the J gene TRBJ2-1, with a possible D match to TRBD2 (6 bases). The CDR3 has 14 residues. Germline assignment: CDR1 LNHDA and CDR2 SQIVND (reference sequence). The V and J ends lost 5 bases and 10 bases respectively, with 18 bases between them. The CDR3 coding sequence is TGTGCCAGTAGTCGATACACTAGCCCCCCCGAGCAGTTCTTC. Its protein product is CASSRYTSPPEQFF.

The V call is TRBV6-5, the J call TRBJ1-5; 12 positions match TRBD1. V gave up 6 bases and J gave up 6 bases; unmatched junction bases: 6. This CDR3 has 15 amino acids. Per the germline V gene, CDR1 is MNHEY and CDR2 is SVGAGI. The DNA of the CDR3 is TGTGCCAGCAGCCCCGGGACAGGGGGCGTTCAGCCCCAGCATTTT. It encodes CASSPGTGGVQPQHF.

The chain has TRBV19 and TRBJ2-6; 12 nucleotides agree with TRBD1. The junction had 7 bases not matched to a gene; V was cut back by 6 bases and J by 4 bases. From germline, CDR1 is LNHDA and CDR2 SQIVND (reference sequence). CDR3 length: 17 residues. The CDR3 spells CASSRGQGARGANVLTF. The DNA of the CDR3 is TGTGCCAGTAGCCGGGGACAGGGGGCGCGGGGGGCCAACGTCCTGACTTTC.

The CDR3 DNA follows: TGTGCCAGCAGCCATTATGGGGAGGCTTCGCAGCCCCAGCATTTT. Protein: CASSHYGEASQPQHF. The chain combines TRBV4-2 with TRBJ1-5; no reliable D call. Deletions cut 3 bases from V and 7 bases from J, with 16 bases between. This CDR3 contains 15 residues. Germline V gives CDR1 LGHNA, CDR2 YNFKEQ.

This chain joins TRBV29-1 and TRBJ1-1; no clear D. The germline V gene has CDR1 SQVTM and CDR2 ANQGSEA. V lost 6 bases and J lost 0, with 5 bases in between. The CDR3 contains 11 residues. The CDR3 DNA follows: TGCAGCGTCGGGGTGAACACTGAAGCTTTCTTT. It codes for CSVGVNTEAFF.

The chain employs TRBV4-2 and TRBJ1-6; 9 bases fit TRBD1. This CDR3 has 17 residues. V dropped 4 bases and J dropped 8; count of bases not matched to a gene: 12. Germline-derived CDR1 and CDR2 are LGHNA and YNFKEQ. CDR3 nucleotides: TGTGCCAGCAGCCTCTCCCCCCGGACAGGGGATGATTCACCCCTCCACTTT. Amino acids: CASSLSPRTGDDSPLHF.

The chain recombines TRBV7-9 with TRBJ2-5, with D tentatively TRBD2 (5 bases). The CDR3 is 14 amino acids. Trimming took 1 base from V and 1 from J, leaving 7 bases between them. Germline loops: CDR1 SEHNR, CDR2 FQNEAQ (reference sequence). CDR3 in amino acids: CASSLGGPQETQYF. The CDR3 coding sequence is TGTGCCAGCAGCTTAGGAGGGCCCCAAGAGACCCAGTACTTC.

The J gene is TRBJ2-1, the V gene TRBV4-3, with 10 positions matching TRBD2. Germline CDR1 LGHNA, CDR2 YSLEER. V lost 4 bases and J lost 4; bases outside the gene matches: 10. This CDR3 is built from 17 residues. The CDR3 bases are TGCGCCAGCAGCCGCGGATTACTAGCGGGGCCTTACAATGAGCAGTTCTTC. This codes for CASSRGLLAGPYNEQFF.

The chain joins TRBV11-3 to TRBJ2-2, with 8 bases fitting TRBD1. The junction had 8 bases not matched to a gene; V was cut back by 2 bases and J by 6 bases. In germline, CDR1 is SGHNT, CDR2 YENEEA. The CDR3 runs to 16 residues. CDR3 amino acids: CASSLTETGVPGELFF. The CDR3 nucleotides read TGTGCCAGCAGCTTAACCGAGACAGGGGTACCCGGGGAGCTGTTTTTT.

The chain is built from TRBV6-1 and TRBJ2-7; 10 bases match TRBD1. V was pared by 5 bases and J by 7 bases, with 8 bases of the junction left unmatched. Germline values: CDR1 MNHNS, CDR2 SASEGT. The CDR3 runs to 14 residues. The CDR3 loop reads CASSSRTGGREQYF. The CDR3 DNA sequence: TGTGCCAGCAGTTCCCGGACAGGGGGTAGGGAGCAGTACTTC.

This clone was seen more than once but under ten times. V gene TRBV19 combines with J gene TRBJ1-5; D perhaps matches TRBD1 (6 bases). The CDR3 spans 14 residues. Trimming stripped 4 bases from V and 2 bases from J, with 9 bases between. Germline lookup yields CDR1 LNHDA and CDR2 SQIVND (reference sequence). CDR3 coding DNA: TGTGCCAGTAGTAGCAGGGGAGGCAATCAGCCCCAGCATTTT. Its translation: CASSSRGGNQPQHF.

The rearrangement links TRBV25-1 to TRBJ2-2; D gene ambiguous. Trimming left V 1 base short and J 8 bases short, with 8 bases between. CDR3 length: 13 amino acids. Germline V gives CDR1 MGHDK, CDR2 SYGVNS. CDR3 sequence (DNA): TGTGCCAGCAGTGAATCGGGTTGGGGGGAGCTGTTTTTT. Its translation is CASSESGWGELFF.

The chain has TRBV6-6 and TRBJ1-2, with a possible D match to TRBD1 (6 bases). Deletions cut 5 bases from V and 2 bases from J, with 12 bases between. CDR1 and CDR2 from the germline V gene are MNHNY and SVGAGI (reference sequence). This CDR3 region has 14 residues. CDR3 nucleotides: TGTGCCAGCAGTAGAGATACAGGGAACTATGGCTACACCTTC. Translated: CASSRDTGNYGYTF.

The chain joins TRBV6-5 to TRBJ2-7; 10 positions agree with TRBD1. This CDR3 is 14 amino acids long. Germline V gene sequence: CDR1 MNHEY, CDR2 SVGAGI. J was trimmed by 7 bases and V by 2 bases; bases with no gene match: 5. Here the CDR3 DNA reads TGTGCCAGCAGTTACCTACAGGGACAGGGGGAGCAGTACTTC. Protein sequence: CASSYLQGQGEQYF.

The chain employs TRBV18 and TRBJ2-7, with 8 nucleotides matching TRBD1. The V and J ends lost 8 bases and 3 bases, in that order; junction bases with no gene match: 9. The CDR3 length is 14 residues. Germline V gene sequence: CDR1 KGHSH, CDR2 LQKENI. The CDR3 DNA reads as TGTGCCAGCCGACAAGGGACAGGAAGCTACGAGCAGTACTTC. Translation gives CASRQGTGSYEQYF.

The chain has TRBV15 and TRBJ1-4; tentatively, D is TRBD1 (6 bases). V lost 7 bases and J 8 bases, leaving 17 bases between the germline ends. The CDR3 is 14 residues long. From germline, CDR1 is LNHNV and CDR2 YYDKDF (reference sequence). CDR3 sequence (DNA): TGTGCCACCAATGCGCGGCAGGGGAAGGAAAAACTGTTTTTT. Its translation: CATNARQGKEKLFF.

The rearrangement uses TRBV5-4 and TRBJ2-2; 7 nucleotides line up with TRBD2. Germline lookup yields CDR1 SGHNT and CDR2 YYREEE (reference sequence). The CDR3 runs 15 residues. Losses at the gene ends were 6 bases for V and 4 bases for J; bases not matched to a gene: 9. The CDR3 sequence is CASNPGRGGTGELFF. The CDR3 DNA reads TGTGCCAGCAACCCGGGGAGGGGTGGCACCGGGGAGCTGTTTTTT. Full variable domain (outside the CDR3, taken from reference TRBV5-4 and TRBJ2-2): ETGVTQSPTHLIKTRGQQVTLRCSSQSGHNTVSWYQQALGQGPQFIFQYYREEENGRGNFPPRFSGLQFPNYSSELNVNALELDDSALYLCASNPGRGGTGELFFGEGSRLTVL.

The chain combines TRBV6-5 with TRBJ1-3, with TRBD1 matching 7 bases. Germline values: CDR1 MNHEY, CDR2 SVGAGI. V trimming: 6 bases; J trimming: 4 bases; junction bases outside the gene matches: 6. The CDR3 has 14 residues. Written as DNA, the CDR3 is TGTGCCAGCAGCCCGGACAGGTCGGGAAACACCATATATTTT. Protein: CASSPDRSGNTIYF.

The chain employs TRBV7-2 and TRBJ2-7, with D perhaps matching TRBD2 (6 bases). The CDR3 covers 13 residues. Trimming stripped 2 bases from V and 7 bases from J, with 12 bases between. Germline CDR1 reads SGHTA; CDR2 reads FQGNSA. CDR3 region: CASSLSYGLEQYF. Here the CDR3 DNA reads TGTGCCAGCAGCTTATCGTATGGACTAGAGCAGTACTTC.

CDR3 protein: CASSPGEKLFF. The CDR3 region has the DNA TGTGCCAGCAGCCCGGGGGAAAAACTGTTTTTT. J is TRBJ1-4 and V is TRBV28; unclear D gene. CDR3 length equals 11 residues. Per germline, CDR1 MDHEN and CDR2 SYDVKM. Trimming took off 6 bases at V and 8 bases at J, with 7 bases between the two ends. Based on the CDR3 plus reference TRBV28 and TRBJ1-4, the full variable domain is DVKVTQSSRYLVKRTGEKVFLECVQDMDHENMFWYRQDPGLGLRLIYFSYDVKMKEKGDIPEGYSVSREKKERFSLILESASTNQTSMYLCASSPGEKLFFGSGTQLSVL.

The chain links TRBV5-1 to TRBJ1-4; possible D gene TRBD1, 6 bases. The length of the CDR3 is 13 residues. Trimming pared 3 bases from V and 9 bases from J, leaving 12 bases between. Germline V CDR1 and CDR2: SGHRS, YFSETQ. This CDR3 is CASSSQGSKKLFF. As DNA, the CDR3 is TGCGCCAGCAGCTCACAGGGATCCAAAAAACTGTTTTTT.

V usage is TRBV20-1 and J usage is TRBJ2-2, with D hard to call. Germline loops: CDR1 DFQATT, CDR2 SNEGSKA (reference sequence). This CDR3 region has 11 residues. V shed 6 bases and J shed 3 bases, with 5 bases lying between them. In DNA form, the CDR3 reads TGCAGTGCGGCGGACACCGGGGAGCTGTTTTTT. Its protein is CSAADTGELFF.